This T cell receptor beta chain came from a study of T-cell memory formation after mild COVID-19. The CDR3 runs to 16 residues. Study-wide points: Detection of some responders pre-infection suggested pre-existing cross-reactive memory T cells participated. While clones contracting from day 15 to 85 were balanced between CD4 and CD8, later expanders leaned CD4+. Confirmation was lacking for SARS-CoV-2 specificity of second-wave clones that peaked on day 37.

5'RACE with constant-segment primers built TCRalpha and TCRbeta cDNA libraries with UMIs. TCRdb called the 5' RACE reads again in MiXCR, with one record for every CDR3 protein. The sample records 350,000 to 500,000 distinct CDR3 sequences, 18% being singletons. Points on this clonotype: Its antigen is unknown.

The material sequenced was PBMCs or a T cell subset sorted from them (not recorded which). The chain couples TRBV21-1 to TRBJ2-7; the table's D call of TRBD1 was not tested on the DNA. TRBV21-1 constitutes a pseudogene. The clonotype comes from a man aged 18 to 29 who had mild COVID-19 (a few samples of this study predate the infection). Cell type and time point are not known. In nucleotides, the CDR3 is TGTGCCAGCAGACTCTTGGGGTCAAAGACAGGGTACGAGCAGTACGTC. The encoded protein is CASRLLGSKTGYEQYV.